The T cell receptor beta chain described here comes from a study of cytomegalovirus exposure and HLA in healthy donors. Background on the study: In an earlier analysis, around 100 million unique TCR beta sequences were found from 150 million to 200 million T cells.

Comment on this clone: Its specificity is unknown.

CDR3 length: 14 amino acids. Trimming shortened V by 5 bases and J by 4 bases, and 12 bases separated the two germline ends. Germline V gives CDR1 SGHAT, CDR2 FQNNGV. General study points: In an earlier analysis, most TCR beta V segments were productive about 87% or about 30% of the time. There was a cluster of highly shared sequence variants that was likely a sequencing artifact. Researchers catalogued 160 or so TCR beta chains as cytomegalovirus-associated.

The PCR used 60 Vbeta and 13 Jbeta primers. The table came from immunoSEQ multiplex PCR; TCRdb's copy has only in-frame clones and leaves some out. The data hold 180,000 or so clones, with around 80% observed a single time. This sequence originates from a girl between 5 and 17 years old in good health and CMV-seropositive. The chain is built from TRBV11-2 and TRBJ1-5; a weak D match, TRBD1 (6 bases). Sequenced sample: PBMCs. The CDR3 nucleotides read TGTGCCAGCAGCCTTCGGACAGAGAATCAGCCCCAGCATTTT. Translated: CASSLRTENQPQHF.